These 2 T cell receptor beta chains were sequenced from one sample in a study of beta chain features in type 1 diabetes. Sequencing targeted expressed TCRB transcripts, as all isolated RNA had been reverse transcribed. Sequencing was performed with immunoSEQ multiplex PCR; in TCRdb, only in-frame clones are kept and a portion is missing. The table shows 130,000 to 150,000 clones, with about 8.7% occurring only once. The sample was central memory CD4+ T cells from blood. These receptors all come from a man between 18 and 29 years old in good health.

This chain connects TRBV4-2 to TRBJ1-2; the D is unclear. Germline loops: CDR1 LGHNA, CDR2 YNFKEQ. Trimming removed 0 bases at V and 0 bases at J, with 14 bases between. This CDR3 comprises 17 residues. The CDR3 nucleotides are TGTGCCAGCAGCCAAGATTTTACAGATTTAACTAACTATGGCTACACCTTC. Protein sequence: CASSQDFTDLTNYGYTF.

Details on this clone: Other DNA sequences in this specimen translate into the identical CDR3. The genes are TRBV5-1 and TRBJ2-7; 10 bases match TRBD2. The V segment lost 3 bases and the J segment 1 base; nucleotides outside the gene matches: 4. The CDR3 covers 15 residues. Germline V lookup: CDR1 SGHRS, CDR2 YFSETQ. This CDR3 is CASSSLAGESYEQYF. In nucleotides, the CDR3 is TGCGCCAGCAGCTCGCTAGCGGGGGAATCCTACGAGCAGTACTTC.